This T cell receptor beta chain is from a study of T cell responses to AZD1222 COVID-19 vaccine. A single count supports this clone. The antigen remains undetermined. Assay: immunoSEQ multiplex PCR; the TCRdb copy retains only in-frame clones and omits some. This table has about 120,000 clones, 85% to 95% appearing once. Study results and limitations: Just a handful of people given AZD1222 tested seropositive at baseline.

Germline assignment: CDR1 MNHEY and CDR2 SMNVEV (reference sequence). Losses at the gene ends were 6 bases for V and 1 base for J; bases not matched to a gene: 8. The CDR3 is made up of 15 amino acids. This sample comprised peripheral blood, obtained on day 0 of AZD1222 vaccination. This clonotype was sampled from an adult in good health. The J gene is TRBJ2-5, the V gene TRBV27; TRBD1 matches 7 bases. CDR3 amino acids: CASSGWDSFQETQYF. CDR3 sequence (DNA): TGTGCCAGCAGCGGCTGGGACAGTTTCCAAGAGACCCAGTACTTC.